This T cell receptor beta chain stems from a study of vaccination and CD4 T cells after COVID-19. Treatment meaning: roughly ten-day PBMC culture with coronavirus spike peptide pools or control peptides (ViraFEST assay). Prior to the COVID-19 pandemic (2011-2018), the unexposed donor's CD4+ T cells were collected. Scientists ran DNA taken from cultured CD4+ T cells through the Oncomine TCR Beta short-read assay for sequencing. TCRdb re-analysed the PCR reads in MiXCR, keeping a single row per CDR3 protein. This table holds several thousand distinct CDR3 sequences, approximately 41% found once. The CDR3 runs 16 residues. Trimming left V 3 bases short and J 0 bases short, with 15 bases between. This clonotype was observed a few times. No antigen is known for it.

This sequence joins TRBV12-3 or TRBV12-4 and TRBJ2-7, with a possible D match to TRBD1 (7 bases). This receptor was obtained from a human donor in good health. Sequencing was carried out using CD4+ T cells from blood, cultured in vitro. The CDR3 region is CASSFSGGRSSYEQYF. In DNA form, the CDR3 reads TGTGCCAGCAGTTTCTCAGGGGGGAGAAGCTCCTACGAGCAGTACTTC.